Each of the 5 T cell receptor beta chains below was sequenced from the same sample in a study of spatial heterogeneity in lung cancer. TCRdb itself ran the 5' RACE reads through MiXCR, one entry per CDR3 protein. The sample includes 40,000 to 50,000 distinct CDR3 sequences, roughly 10% of them seen just once. The sample's time point: blood at routine non-recurrence follow-up after resection. The sample in question was PBMCs, obtained at follow-up. These receptors were collected from a female donor with early-stage non-small cell lung cancer.

Remarks on this clonotype: A much larger clone lies a single base off, so this may be a read error. The chain is built from TRBV28 and TRBJ1-6, with 9 bases fitting TRBD1. CDR1 MDHEN and CDR2 SYDVKM come from the germline V gene. V gave up 5 bases and J gave up 7 bases; unmatched junction bases: 6. This CDR3 contains 15 residues. The CDR3 spells CASSRTGDRNSPLHF. Here the CDR3 DNA reads TGTGCCAGCAGTAGGACAGGGGATCGGAATTCACCCCTCCACTTT.

The table lists this clonotype with a few counts. The chain employs TRBV29-1 and TRBJ1-3; maybe TRBD1 (5 bases). Trimming stripped 7 bases from V and 1 base from J, with 5 bases between. Germline V gene lookup returns CDR1 SQVTM and CDR2 ANQGSEA. The CDR3 extends over 11 amino acids. This CDR3 is CSGGSGNTIYF. CDR3 nucleotide sequence: TGCAGCGGGGGGTCTGGAAACACCATATATTTT.

The chain is built from TRBV7-9 and TRBJ1-6, with 9 bases aligning to TRBD1. Per the germline V gene, CDR1 is SEHNR and CDR2 is FQNEAQ (reference sequence). This CDR3 has 15 residues. J was trimmed by 12 bases and V by 0 bases; bases with no gene match: 6. For the CDR3, the DNA is TGTGCCAGCAGCTTAGCGTCGGGACAGGGAAAACCCCTCCACTTT. As protein: CASSLASGQGKPLHF.

This clonotype was picked up many times. CDR3 in amino acids: CASSLRKGFYEQYF. For the CDR3, the DNA is TGTGCCAGCAGTCTACGGAAGGGTTTCTACGAGCAGTACTTC. This sequence joins TRBV12-3 or TRBV12-4 and TRBJ2-7; D is unresolved. The CDR3 is 14 amino acids. V shed 5 bases and J shed 3 bases, with 14 bases lying between them.

This clonotype showed up many times. The chain carries TRBV29-1 and TRBJ2-1, with D uncertain. V shed 6 bases and J shed 4 bases, with 4 bases lying between them. CDR1 and CDR2 (germline): SQVTM, ANQGSEA. The CDR3 totals 10 residues. The CDR3 region is CSVQYNEQFF. The CDR3 DNA is TGCAGCGTCCAGTACAATGAGCAGTTCTTC.